Shown below are 13 T cell receptor beta chains from a single sample sequenced in a study of cytomegalovirus exposure and HLA in healthy donors. The study ran its PCR with 60 Vbeta and 13 Jbeta primers. Assay: immunoSEQ multiplex PCR; the TCRdb copy retains only in-frame clones and omits some. This sample carries under 300,000 clones, just over 85% of them seen once, and the ten largest clones take roughly 4%. Sequences were obtained from PBMCs. Receptors were obtained from a man in his forties in good health and CMV-seropositive.

The chain joins TRBV28 to TRBJ1-2, with 7 bases aligning to TRBD1. V was clipped by 6 bases and J by 4 bases; unmatched bases: 5. CDR3 length: 13 amino acids. Germline loops: CDR1 MDHEN, CDR2 SYDVKM. CDR3 residues: CASRTGAPYGYTF. CDR3 bases: TGTGCCAGCAGAACAGGGGCCCCCTATGGCTACACCTTC.

The rearrangement joins TRBV5-1 to TRBJ2-7; 7 bases fit TRBD2. CDR3 length: 15 amino acids. Per the germline V gene, CDR1 is SGHRS and CDR2 is YFSETQ. The ends lost 3 bases at V and 2 bases at J; junction bases unmatched: 8. This CDR3 is CASSSIAGTTYEQYF. In DNA form, the CDR3 reads TGCGCCAGCAGCTCTATAGCGGGTACTACCTACGAGCAGTACTTC.

The J gene is TRBJ2-2, the V gene TRBV19; 9 bases align to TRBD2. Germline CDR1 LNHDA, CDR2 SQIVND (reference sequence). This CDR3 comprises 16 residues. The trim removed 7 bases at V and 2 bases at J, leaving 8 bases unmatched. CDR3 protein: CASKPGLARNTGELFF. DNA of the CDR3: TGTGCCAGTAAACCGGGACTAGCAAGAAACACCGGGGAGCTGTTTTTT.

The chain employs TRBV2 and TRBJ2-7, with 7 bases aligning to TRBD1. The junction had 1 base not matched to a gene; V was cut back by 4 bases and J by 7 bases. The germline CDR1 and CDR2 sequences are SNHLY and FYNNEI. The CDR3 runs 11 residues. CDR3 in DNA: TGTGCCAGCAGTGTCAGGGGGGAGCAGTACTTC. Amino acids: CASSVRGEQYF.

Comment on this clone: Other DNA sequences of this sample code for an identical CDR3. The rearrangement links TRBV6-5 to TRBJ1-2, with 9 positions matching TRBD1. The CDR3 length is 14 residues. V lost 4 bases, J lost 4 bases, and 4 bases stayed unmatched. Germline CDR1 MNHEY, CDR2 SVGAGI. CDR3 in DNA: TGTGCCAGCAGTTCGGACAGGGGCGGCTATGGCTACACCTTC. Amino acid sequence: CASSSDRGGYGYTF.

The chain carries TRBV19 and TRBJ1-1, with 7 nucleotides matching TRBD1. Germline V lookup: CDR1 LNHDA, CDR2 SQIVND (reference sequence). The CDR3 is 14 amino acids. Trimming took 3 bases from V and 5 from J; bases not matched to a gene: 6. CDR3 residues: CASSMQGVGTEAFF. CDR3 coding DNA: TGTGCCAGTAGTATGCAGGGGGTTGGTACTGAAGCTTTCTTT.

The V call is TRBV6-1, the J call TRBJ2-7, with TRBD2 identical over 9 bases. Per the germline V gene, CDR1 is MNHNS and CDR2 is SASEGT. The junction had 10 bases not matched to a gene; V was cut back by 11 bases and J by 2 bases. The CDR3 runs to 14 residues. The CDR3 region has the DNA TGTGCCCCCCGGGGGGGCGGGGGGGCCTACGAGCAGTACTTC. Its protein product is CAPRGGGGAYEQYF.

The chain uses TRBV5-3 and TRBJ2-5; D is perhaps TRBD2 (6 bases). TRBV5-3 is assigned to the ORF class and has an uncertain function. Trimming removed 4 bases from V and 4 bases from J, with 26 bases in between. The CDR3 is made up of 18 amino acids. The chain's CDR3 is CARSDPITTSEGGETQYF. CDR3 in DNA: TGTGCCAGAAGCGACCCCATCACGACTAGTGAGGGTGGAGAGACCCAGTACTTC.

The chain has TRBV11-2 and TRBJ1-5; D unresolved. Germline lookup yields CDR1 SGHAT and CDR2 FQNNGV. Trimming shortened V by 5 bases and J by 9 bases, and 14 bases separated the two germline ends. The CDR3 totals 13 residues. The CDR3 bases are TGTGCCAGCAGCGATATTACTAACGGGCCCCAGCATTTT. Translation gives CASSDITNGPQHF.

CDR3 in amino acids: CASSPYRDKHTEAFF. CDR3 DNA sequence: TGTGCCAGCTCACCATACAGGGATAAGCACACTGAAGCTTTCTTT. The chain uses TRBV18 and TRBJ1-1, with D possibly matching TRBD1 (6 bases). This CDR3 contains 15 residues. Trimming removed 2 bases at V and 3 bases at J, with 13 bases between. Looked up from germline, CDR1 is KGHSH and CDR2 is LQKENI.

The V call is TRBV27, the J call TRBJ1-6, with 7 bases identical to TRBD1. Unmatched junction bases numbered 10, after V lost 5 bases and J lost 9 bases. This CDR3 spans 15 amino acids. Germline V gives CDR1 MNHEY, CDR2 SMNVEV (reference sequence). The CDR3 nucleotides read TGTGCCAGCAGTGGAAGCAGGGGGAGCAGTTCACCCCTCCACTTT. It encodes CASSGSRGSSSPLHF.

V gene TRBV30 combines with J gene TRBJ2-7; D possibly corresponds to TRBD2 (6 bases). The germline gives CDR1 GTSNPN, CDR2 SVGIG (reference sequence). The V end was cut by 0 bases, the J end by 2 bases, with 8 bases between. This CDR3 region has 13 residues. The CDR3 region is CAWSVTGAYEQYF. The CDR3 DNA reads TGTGCCTGGAGTGTAACGGGGGCCTACGAGCAGTACTTC.

J is TRBJ2-7 and V is TRBV6-1; 7 bases align to TRBD1. The length of the CDR3 is 12 residues. J gave up 3 bases and V 8 bases, and 4 bases lay outside the gene matches. Per the germline V gene, CDR1 is MNHNS and CDR2 is SASEGT. CDR3 region: CASSGTVYEQYF. The CDR3 bases are TGTGCCAGCTCCGGGACAGTCTACGAGCAGTACTTC.